Presented here are 23 T cell receptor beta chains from one specimen sequenced in a study of blood T cell repertoires in COVID-19. Profiling relied on immunoSEQ multiplex PCR, and the TCRdb table lists in-frame clones only, not all of them. The repertoire holds over 250,000 clones, with roughly nine tenths as singletons. Sequenced material: PBMCs or T cells enriched from blood (not recorded which). The receptor set was obtained from a woman between 55 and 75 years old who had recovered from COVID-19.

This clone has a single count. The chain combines TRBV11-2 with TRBJ2-3; 11 bases are a match to TRBD2. The CDR3 extends over 15 amino acids. Germline V gene data show CDR1 as SGHAT and CDR2 as FQNNGV. J lost 4 bases, V lost 5 bases, and 5 bases had no gene match. CDR3 DNA: TGTGCCAGCAGCCTTAGCGGGGGGGAGGCAGATACGCAGTATTTT. It codes for CASSLSGGEADTQYF.

This chain connects TRBV4-2 to TRBJ2-3; 7 bases match TRBD2. Germline CDR1 and CDR2: LGHNA and YNFKEQ. CDR3 length: 19 amino acids. With V trimmed by 2 bases and J by 2 bases, 16 bases remained unmatched. DNA for the CDR3: TGTGCCAGCAGCCAACGACAACTTCTAGCGGCATCCTCCACAGATACGCAGTATTTT. This encodes CASSQRQLLAASSTDTQYF.

CDR3 DNA sequence: TGTGCCAGTAGTATTGTGAGGAACACTGAAGCTTTCTTT. Translating gives CASSIVRNTEAFF. This chain joins TRBV19 and TRBJ1-1; D ambiguous. The CDR3 runs 13 residues. The germline V and J ends were trimmed by 3 bases and 1 base, with 6 bases remaining between them. Germline assignment: CDR1 LNHDA and CDR2 SQIVND (reference sequence).

The V gene is TRBV9, the J gene TRBJ2-1; 8 bases fit TRBD2. CDR3 length equals 15 residues. CDR1 is SGDLS and CDR2 is YYNGEE in the germline V gene. J gave up 2 bases and V 6 bases, and 7 bases lay outside the gene matches. The chain's CDR3 is CASTPGLAAYNEQFF. CDR3 coding DNA: TGTGCCAGCACCCCAGGACTAGCTGCCTACAATGAGCAGTTCTTC.

This clone appeared once. The J gene is TRBJ2-7, the V gene TRBV7-9; the D gene is possibly TRBD1 (5 bases). The germline gives CDR1 SEHNR, CDR2 FQNEAQ (reference sequence). The CDR3 is 14 amino acids. Trimming took off 5 bases at V and 3 bases at J, with 14 bases between the two ends. The CDR3 DNA reads as TGTGCCAGCAGCCCCCGACAGAGTTACTACGAGCAGTACTTC. Encoded protein: CASSPRQSYYEQYF.

This chain connects TRBV19 to TRBJ1-3, with TRBD1 matching over 7 bases. Trimming cost V 4 bases and J 0 bases; bases outside gene matches: 3. The germline V gene encodes CDR1 LNHDA and CDR2 SQIVND (reference sequence). This CDR3 is 15 amino acids long. In DNA form, the CDR3 reads TGTGCCAGTAGTACGGGACAGATCTCTGGAAACACCATATATTTT. Amino acids: CASSTGQISGNTIYF.

V usage is TRBV21-1 and J usage is TRBJ2-1; TRBD2, the D gene given by the table, was not confirmed from the DNA. TRBV21-1 is an annotated pseudogene. The CDR3 runs 14 residues. CDR3 sequence (DNA): TGTGCCAGCTTCGGGCGGGGACTTTACAATGAGCAGTTCTTC. Translating gives CASFGRGLYNEQFF.

The gene calls are TRBV7-9 and TRBJ1-5, with 9 bases fitting TRBD1. The CDR3 loop spans 17 amino acids. In germline, CDR1 is SEHNR, CDR2 FQNEAQ (reference sequence). Germline trimming cut 4 bases from V and 4 bases from J; bases unmatched to any gene: 11. Written as DNA, the CDR3 is TGTGCCAGCAGCTACGGCTCCGGGACAGGGAGGAATCAGCCCCAGCATTTT. Protein: CASSYGSGTGRNQPQHF.

V and J are TRBV12-3 or TRBV12-4 and TRBJ2-4; no clear D. V was pared by 3 bases and J by 1 base, with 4 bases between. This CDR3 is 13 amino acids long. CDR3 sequence (DNA): TGTGCCAGCAGTTTCGCGGCCAAAAACATTCAGTACTTC. Translating it yields CASSFAAKNIQYF.

The chain employs TRBV18 and TRBJ2-2; 7 positions match TRBD2. From germline, CDR1 is KGHSH and CDR2 LQKENI. V was clipped by 2 bases and J by 2 bases; unmatched bases: 5. This CDR3 has 16 amino acids. DNA for the CDR3: TGTGCCAGCTCACCAGGAACGGGGGGAAACACCGGGGAGCTGTTTTTT. Its translation is CASSPGTGGNTGELFF.

The chain carries TRBV5-5 and TRBJ2-6; D perhaps matches TRBD1 (6 bases). The V and J ends lost 2 bases and 4 bases respectively, with 13 bases between them. The CDR3 consists of 16 residues. Germline V gene sequence: CDR1 SGHKS, CDR2 YYEKEE (reference sequence). CDR3: CASSFSGVRGANVLTF. In nucleotides, the CDR3 is TGTGCCAGCAGCTTCTCAGGGGTAAGGGGGGCCAACGTCCTGACTTTC.

The chain uses TRBV28 and TRBJ1-5; D unclear. The CDR3 totals 15 residues. Trimming stripped 4 bases from V and 2 bases from J, with 12 bases between. Germline CDR1 MDHEN, CDR2 SYDVKM. CDR3 in amino acids: CASSYGRRGNQPQHF. Written as DNA, the CDR3 is TGTGCCAGCAGTTACGGACGGAGGGGCAATCAGCCCCAGCATTTT. Complete variable domain (other parts from reference TRBV28 and TRBJ1-5): DVKVTQSSRYLVKRTGEKVFLECVQDMDHENMFWYRQDPGLGLRLIYFSYDVKMKEKGDIPEGYSVSREKKERFSLILESASTNQTSMYLCASSYGRRGNQPQHFGDGTRLSIL.

The V and J genes are TRBV7-9 and TRBJ2-5; tentative D call: TRBD2 (6 bases). CDR1 is SEHNR and CDR2 is FQNEAQ in the germline V gene (reference sequence). The V end lost 1 base, the J end lost 7 bases, and 16 bases lay between the germline ends. The length of the CDR3 is 15 residues. The CDR3, as DNA: TGTGCCAGCAGCTTAGGGTACAGCCCGGAGGGGACCCAGTACTTC. Translation: CASSLGYSPEGTQYF.

In this sample, this clone turned up once. The CDR3 region has the DNA TGTGCCAGCAGCCCCTGGGGGCGCACCGAAGCTTTCTTT. Protein sequence: CASSPWGRTEAFF. The genes are TRBV3-1 (or the pseudogene TRBV3-2) and TRBJ1-1; a weak D match, TRBD1 (6 bases). Germline-derived CDR1 and CDR2 are LGHDT and YNNKEL (reference sequence). The CDR3 runs 13 residues. Trimming removed 4 bases from V and 8 bases from J, with 14 bases in between.

The chain is built from TRBV7-9 and TRBJ2-7, with 7 bases fitting TRBD2. The CDR3 contains 16 residues. Germline trimming cut 5 bases from V and 5 bases from J; bases unmatched to any gene: 15. Per the germline V gene, CDR1 is SEHNR and CDR2 is FQNEAQ (reference sequence). The CDR3 nucleotides are TGTGCCAGCAGCAGTGTCGGGAGGAAGGGGACCCACGAGCAGTACTTC. It yields the protein CASSSVGRKGTHEQYF. The whole variable domain, filled in from reference TRBV7-9 and TRBJ2-7, reads DTGVSQNPRHKITKRGQNVTFRCDPISEHNRLYWYRQTLGQGPEFLTYFQNEAQLEKSRLLSDRFSAERPKGSFSTLEIQRTEQGDSAMYLCASSSVGRKGTHEQYFGPGTRLTVT.

The chain carries TRBV5-1 and TRBJ1-1; 7 nucleotides match TRBD1. Unmatched junction bases numbered 7, after V lost 4 bases and J lost 4 bases. Per germline, CDR1 SGHRS and CDR2 YFSETQ. The CDR3 spans 14 residues. CDR3 loop: CASSRAQGVTEAFF. The DNA of the CDR3 is TGCGCCAGCAGCCGGGCGCAGGGGGTCACTGAAGCTTTCTTT. The full variable domain, rest sourced from reference TRBV5-1 and TRBJ1-1, is KAGVTQTPRYLIKTRGQQVTLSCSPISGHRSVSWYQQTPGQGLQFLFEYFSETQRNKGNFPGRFSGRQFSNSRSEMNVSTLELGDSALYLCASSRAQGVTEAFFGQGTRLTVV.

This sequence joins TRBV5-1 and TRBJ2-2; TRBD2 matches 12 bases. CDR3 length: 16 amino acids. J was trimmed by 4 bases and V by 4 bases; bases with no gene match: 5. Germline V lookup: CDR1 SGHRS, CDR2 YFSETQ. CDR3 region: CASSLGLAGTTGELFF. As DNA, the CDR3 is TGCGCCAGCAGCCTCGGACTAGCGGGGACCACCGGGGAGCTGTTTTTT.

The CDR3 nucleotides read TGTGCCAGTAGTGAAAAGAGGTACACTGAAGCTTTCTTT. Residues: CASSEKRYTEAFF. The chain employs TRBV19 and TRBJ1-1; D unclear. Per germline, CDR1 LNHDA and CDR2 SQIVND (reference sequence). CDR3 size: 13 residues. V lost 5 bases and J lost 3, with 10 bases in between.

V usage is TRBV28 and J usage is TRBJ1-1; D is ambiguous. CDR3 length: 12 amino acids. Germline CDR1 is MDHEN and CDR2 is SYDVKM. Trimming removed 4 bases at V and 6 bases at J, with 9 bases between. The CDR3 protein is CASSSALPEAFF. The CDR3 bases are TGTGCCAGCAGTTCCGCGCTCCCTGAAGCTTTCTTT. The whole variable domain, remainder taken from reference TRBV28 and TRBJ1-1, is DVKVTQSSRYLVKRTGEKVFLECVQDMDHENMFWYRQDPGLGLRLIYFSYDVKMKEKGDIPEGYSVSREKKERFSLILESASTNQTSMYLCASSSALPEAFFGQGTRLTVV.

DNA for the CDR3: TGTGCCAGCAGCAAAGGGGGACAGGAGGGGTACGAGCAGTACTTC. Its translation: CASSKGGQEGYEQYF. This rearrangement joins TRBV21-1 to TRBJ2-7; the table's D gene call, TRBD1, was not cross checked with the DNA. TRBV21-1 is annotated as a pseudogene. The CDR3 length is 15 residues.

The chain has TRBV6-5 and TRBJ1-5; 9 bases are a match to TRBD1. The germline gives CDR1 MNHEY, CDR2 SVGAGI. The CDR3 runs to 14 residues. V lost 7 bases, J lost 3 bases, and 4 bases stayed unmatched. CDR3: CASTGTGYNQPQHF. For the CDR3, the DNA is TGTGCCAGCACCGGGACAGGGTACAATCAGCCCCAGCATTTT.

The rearrangement joins TRBV21-1 to TRBJ2-2; TRBD1 is the table's D call, not checked against the DNA. TRBV21-1 is a recognized pseudogene. The CDR3 is 17 residues long. CDR3 DNA sequence: TGTGCCAGCAGCAAAGTCCTCGGACAGGGGGCGACCGGGGAGCTGTTTTTT. It specifies CASSKVLGQGATGELFF.

The rearrangement joins TRBV3-1 (or the pseudogene TRBV3-2) to TRBJ1-2; D gene unclear. Germline lookup yields CDR1 LGHDT and CDR2 YNNKEL (reference sequence). Trimming shortened V by 3 bases and J by 5 bases, and 10 bases separated the two germline ends. The CDR3 covers 13 residues. In nucleotides, the CDR3 is TGTGCCAGCAGCCACGCCGGGAGGTATGGCTACACCTTC. This translates into CASSHAGRYGYTF.